This T cell receptor (beta chain) emerged from a study of OX40 agonist ivuxolimab in advanced cancers. At the level of the study: Dose-escalation patients were diagnosed with hepatocellular carcinoma, melanoma, renal cell cancer or head and neck cancer.

About this clone itself: Its antigen is not known.

Sequencing was performed with immunoSEQ multiplex PCR; in TCRdb, only in-frame clones are kept and a portion is missing. The sample shows 6,000 to 8,000 clones, approximately 94% of them seen only once. The length of the CDR3 is 12 residues. V lost 5 bases to trimming and J lost 6 bases, with 7 bases between them. Germline V gene lookup returns CDR1 SEHNR and CDR2 FQNEAQ (reference sequence). Findings of the study overall: Antigens targeted by the expanded peripheral T cells were not determined. Doses of 0.1 to 3.0 mg/kg were accompanied by clonal expansion of CD4+ and CD8+ blood T cells by week 6.

The TCR originated in an adult with an advanced solid tumor such as melanoma, head and neck, liver or kidney cancer. The chain uses TRBV7-9 and TRBJ1-4; D remains unclear. The specimen comprised CD4+ or CD8+ T cells sorted from blood, sampled in a trial of the OX40 agonist ivuxolimab. CDR3 amino acids: CASSTGHEKLFF. CDR3 bases: TGTGCCAGCAGCACCGGACATGAAAAACTGTTTTTT.